Detailed here is one T cell receptor beta chain. The antigen remains unidentified. The V gene's germline CDR1 is SEHNR and CDR2 FQNEAQ (reference sequence). V was clipped by 4 bases and J by 18 bases; unmatched bases: 11. The CDR3 is 13 amino acids. The cDNA was synthesized by 5'RACE incorporating 10-nucleotide random UMIs. TCRdb reprocessed the 5' RACE reads via MiXCR and lists one record per CDR3 protein. The sample includes roughly 48,000 distinct CDR3 sequences, around 12% seen only once; the top ten take under 5%. Time point indicated: longitudinal time-point 2. The entry originates in a study of neurological immune-mediated disorders. Whole-study results and caveats: The most TCR clonal expansion was seen in HTLV-1-associated myelopathy, whereas the least was seen in multiple sclerosis, below the level in healthy controls. None of the CDR3 amino acid sequences of expanded clones recurred across subjects, suggesting private repertoires in all groups.

The chain combines TRBV7-9 with TRBJ1-6, with 8 bases aligning to TRBD1. The sequencing input was PBMCs. This receptor was taken from a male donor with HTLV-1-associated myelopathy (HAM/TSP). This CDR3 reads CASSSTGDSHPHF. CDR3 DNA: TGTGCCAGCAGCTCGACAGGGGATTCACACCCCCACTTT.